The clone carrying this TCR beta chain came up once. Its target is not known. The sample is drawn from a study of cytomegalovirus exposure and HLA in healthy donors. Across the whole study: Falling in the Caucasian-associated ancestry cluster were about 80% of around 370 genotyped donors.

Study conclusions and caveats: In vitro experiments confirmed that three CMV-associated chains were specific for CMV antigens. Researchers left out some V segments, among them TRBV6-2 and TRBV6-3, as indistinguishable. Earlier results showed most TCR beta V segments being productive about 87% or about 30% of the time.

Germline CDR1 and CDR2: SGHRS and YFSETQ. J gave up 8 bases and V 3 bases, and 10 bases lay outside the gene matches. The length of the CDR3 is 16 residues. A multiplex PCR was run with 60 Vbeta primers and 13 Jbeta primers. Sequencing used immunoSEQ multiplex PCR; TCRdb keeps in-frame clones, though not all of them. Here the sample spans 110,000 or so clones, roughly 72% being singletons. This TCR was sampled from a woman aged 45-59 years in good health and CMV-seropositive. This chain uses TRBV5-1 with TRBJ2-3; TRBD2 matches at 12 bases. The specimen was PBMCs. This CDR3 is CASSSGSSGREGTQYF. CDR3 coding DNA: TGCGCCAGCAGCTCTGGTTCTAGCGGGAGGGAGGGTACGCAGTATTTT.